Below, 5 T cell receptor beta chains from the same sample are listed, as sequenced in a study of circulating and synovial CD4+ cells in juvenile arthritis. Some clones are missing from TCRdb's copy, which holds only in-frame ones; the method was immunoSEQ multiplex PCR. The profile shows about 16,000 clones, about 90% of them singletons. Sequenced input: CD4+ T cells from blood. The source of these receptors is a human donor with juvenile idiopathic arthritis.

The chain joins TRBV7-2 to TRBJ2-3; D possibly corresponds to TRBD2 (6 bases). The germline gives CDR1 SGHTA, CDR2 FQGNSA. Trimming took 1 base from V and 3 from J, leaving 14 bases between them. This CDR3 contains 16 residues. The CDR3 spells CASSLVRGGSTDTQYF. The CDR3 DNA is TGTGCCAGCAGCTTAGTCCGGGGAGGAAGTACAGATACGCAGTATTTT.

This chain links TRBV14 with TRBJ1-5; D call uncertain. Trimming removed 4 bases from V and 4 bases from J, with 14 bases in between. Germline CDR1 is SGHDN and CDR2 is FVKESK. The CDR3 runs to 15 residues. CDR3 nucleotide sequence: TGTGCCAGCAGCCTCGATAACAGAAAAAATCAGCCCCAGCATTTT. It is translated as CASSLDNRKNQPQHF.

The table lists this clone with a count of one. The rearrangement joins TRBV4-2 to TRBJ1-1; maybe TRBD1 (6 bases). The CDR3 length is 16 residues. Germline V CDR1 and CDR2: LGHNA, YNFKEQ. Deletions cut 0 bases from V and 1 base from J, with 12 bases between. DNA of the CDR3: TGTGCCAGCAGCCAAGATCTAGGCAGGGGGAACACTGAAGCTTTCTTT. Protein sequence: CASSQDLGRGNTEAFF.

The chain combines TRBV6-5 with TRBJ2-7; 10 bases agree with TRBD1. This CDR3 contains 15 residues. The junction had 12 bases not matched to a gene; V was cut back by 7 bases and J by 6 bases. Germline V gene data show CDR1 as MNHEY and CDR2 as SVGAGI. The CDR3 DNA reads TGTGCCAGCACCAGACAGGGACAGGGGCAAAGCGAGCAGTACTTC. It is translated as CASTRQGQGQSEQYF.

The chain couples TRBV18 to TRBJ2-7; tentatively, D is TRBD2 (6 bases). The CDR3 contains 15 residues. Germline V gene sequence: CDR1 KGHSH, CDR2 LQKENI. The V end was cut by 3 bases, the J end by 2 bases, with 14 bases between. Here the CDR3 DNA reads TGTGCCAGCTCACCGGTTAGTAGCGGCGCCTACGAGCAGTACTTC. Protein: CASSPVSSGAYEQYF. The variable domain in full, with the rest retrieved from reference TRBV18 and TRBJ2-7, is NAGVMQNPRHLVRRRGQEARLRCSPMKGHSHVYWYRQLPEEGLKFMVYLQKENIIDESGMPKERFSAEFPKEGPSILRIQQVVRGDSAAYFCASSPVSSGAYEQYFGPGTRLTVT.